This TCR beta chain was identified in a study of CD8 T cells in ankylosing spondylitis. In making TCR beta libraries, quantitative 5'-RACE with molecular barcodes was used. In TCRdb, the 5' RACE reads were re-called with MiXCR into one record per CDR3 protein. The sample contains 200,000 to 250,000 distinct CDR3 sequences, around 20% of which appear only once. The CDR3 runs to 13 residues. Deletions cut 4 bases from V and 6 bases from J, with 9 bases between. Germline assignment: CDR1 PRHDT and CDR2 FYEKMQ (reference sequence). Study results and limitations: The study identified a TCR beta motif of several highly homologous variants that appeared characteristic of ankylosing spondylitis blood. In ankylosing spondylitis patients, matched synovial fluid reportedly showed significant enrichment of disease-linked clones. Researchers report that disease-linked clones proved CD8+ and relatively rare in peripheral blood. Earlier studies detected some motif variants in reactive arthritis synovial fluid and blood.

With regard to this clonotype: The antigen remains unidentified.

The V call is TRBV13, the J call TRBJ2-2; D gene uncertain. This TCR came from a male donor with ankylosing spondylitis. Sequenced: blood, either unsorted or a sorted T cell fraction (not recorded which). The CDR3 nucleotides are TGTGCCAGCAGCTCGCAGCTCTCCGGGGAGCTGTTTTTT. It specifies CASSSQLSGELFF.